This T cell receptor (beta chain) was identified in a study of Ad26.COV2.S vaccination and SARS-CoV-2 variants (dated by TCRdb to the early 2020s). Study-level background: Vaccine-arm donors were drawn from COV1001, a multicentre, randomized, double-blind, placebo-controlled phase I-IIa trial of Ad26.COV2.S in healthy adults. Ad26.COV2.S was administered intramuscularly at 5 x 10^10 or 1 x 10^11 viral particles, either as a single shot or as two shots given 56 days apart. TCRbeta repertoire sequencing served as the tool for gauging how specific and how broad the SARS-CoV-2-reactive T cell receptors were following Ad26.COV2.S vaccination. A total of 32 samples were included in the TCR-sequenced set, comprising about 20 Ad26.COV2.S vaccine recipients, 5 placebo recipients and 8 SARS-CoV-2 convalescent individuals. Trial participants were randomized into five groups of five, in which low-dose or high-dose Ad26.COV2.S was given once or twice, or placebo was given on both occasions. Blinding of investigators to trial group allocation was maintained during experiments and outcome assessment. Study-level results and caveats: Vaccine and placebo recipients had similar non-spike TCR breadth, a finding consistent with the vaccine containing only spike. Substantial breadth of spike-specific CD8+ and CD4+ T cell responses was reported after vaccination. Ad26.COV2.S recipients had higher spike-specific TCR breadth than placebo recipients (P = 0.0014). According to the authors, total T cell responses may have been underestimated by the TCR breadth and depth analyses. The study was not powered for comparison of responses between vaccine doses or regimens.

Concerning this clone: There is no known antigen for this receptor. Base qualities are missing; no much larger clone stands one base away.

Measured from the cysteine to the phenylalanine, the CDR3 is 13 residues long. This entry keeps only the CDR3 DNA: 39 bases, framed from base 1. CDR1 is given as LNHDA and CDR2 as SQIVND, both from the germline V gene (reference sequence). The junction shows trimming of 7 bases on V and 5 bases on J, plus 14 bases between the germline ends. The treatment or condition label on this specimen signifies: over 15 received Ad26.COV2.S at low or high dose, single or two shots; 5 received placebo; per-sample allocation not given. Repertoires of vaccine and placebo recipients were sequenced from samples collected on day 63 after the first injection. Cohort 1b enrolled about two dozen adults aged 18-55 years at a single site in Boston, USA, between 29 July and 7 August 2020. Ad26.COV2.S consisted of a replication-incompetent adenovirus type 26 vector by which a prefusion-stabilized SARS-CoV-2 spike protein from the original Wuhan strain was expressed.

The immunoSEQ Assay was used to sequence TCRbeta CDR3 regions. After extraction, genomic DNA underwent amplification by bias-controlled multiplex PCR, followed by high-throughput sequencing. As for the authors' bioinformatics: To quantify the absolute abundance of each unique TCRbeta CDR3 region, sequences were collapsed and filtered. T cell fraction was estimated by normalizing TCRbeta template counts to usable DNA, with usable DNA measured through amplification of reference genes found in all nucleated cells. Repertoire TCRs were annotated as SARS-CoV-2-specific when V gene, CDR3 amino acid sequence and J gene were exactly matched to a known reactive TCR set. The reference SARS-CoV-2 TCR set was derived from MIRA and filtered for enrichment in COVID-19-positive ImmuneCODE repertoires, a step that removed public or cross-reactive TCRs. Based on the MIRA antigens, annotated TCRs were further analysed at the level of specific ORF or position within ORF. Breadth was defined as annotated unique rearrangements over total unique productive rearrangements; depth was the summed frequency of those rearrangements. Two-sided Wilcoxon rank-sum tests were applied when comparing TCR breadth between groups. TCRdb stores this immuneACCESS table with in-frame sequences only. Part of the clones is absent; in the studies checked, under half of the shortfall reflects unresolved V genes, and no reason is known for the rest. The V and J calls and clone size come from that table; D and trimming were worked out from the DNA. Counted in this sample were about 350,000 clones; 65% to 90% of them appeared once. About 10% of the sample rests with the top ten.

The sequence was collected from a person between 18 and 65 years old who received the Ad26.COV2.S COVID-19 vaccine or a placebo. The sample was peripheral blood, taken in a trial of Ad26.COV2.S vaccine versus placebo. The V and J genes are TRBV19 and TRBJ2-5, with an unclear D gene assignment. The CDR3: CASNFAGHETQYF. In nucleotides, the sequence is TGTGCCAGTAATTTTGCCGGGCATGAGACCCAGTACTTC.